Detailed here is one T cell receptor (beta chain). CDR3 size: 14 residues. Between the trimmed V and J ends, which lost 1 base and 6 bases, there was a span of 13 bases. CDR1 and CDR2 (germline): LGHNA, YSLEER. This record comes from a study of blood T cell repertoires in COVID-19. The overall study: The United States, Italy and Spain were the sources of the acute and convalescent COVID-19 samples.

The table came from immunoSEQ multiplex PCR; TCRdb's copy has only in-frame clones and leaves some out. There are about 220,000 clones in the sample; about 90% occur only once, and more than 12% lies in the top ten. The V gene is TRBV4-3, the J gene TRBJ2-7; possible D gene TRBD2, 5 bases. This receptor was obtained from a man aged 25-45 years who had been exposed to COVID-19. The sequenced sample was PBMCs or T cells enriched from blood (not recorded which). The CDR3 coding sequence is TGCGCCAGCAGCCAAGGACTGGACCGGGGCGAGCAGTACTTC. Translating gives CASSQGLDRGEQYF.